Each of the 26 T cell receptor beta chains below was sequenced from the same sample in a study of neoadjuvant anti-PD-1 for oral cavity cancer. TCRdb's table, derived via immunoSEQ multiplex PCR, lists solely in-frame clones and lacks some. This table holds tens of thousands of clones, 70% to 90% found once. The time point is: after neoadjuvant nivolumab, at surgical resection. Source: PBMCs, taken after nivolumab (anti-PD-1) treatment. These receptors were obtained from a person between 40 and 80 years old with oral cavity squamous cell carcinoma.

The chain uses TRBV11-1 and TRBJ1-1; TRBD1 might be the D (6 bases). The CDR3 spans 14 residues. Germline V gene lookup returns CDR1 SGHAT and CDR2 FQDESV (reference sequence). Trimming removed 6 bases at V and 10 bases at J, with 21 bases between. The CDR3 DNA is TGTGCCAGCAGGCATAGGGGGGGCAAGGGTCCAGCTTTCTTT. Protein: CASRHRGGKGPAFF.

J is TRBJ1-1 and V is TRBV19; D gene uncertain. CDR3 length equals 15 residues. The V gene lost 4 bases and the J gene lost 0 bases, with 12 bases spanning the gap. Germline V CDR1 and CDR2: LNHDA, SQIVND (reference sequence). CDR3 sequence: CASSTLGPMNTEAFF. The CDR3 DNA sequence: TGTGCCAGTAGTACACTCGGACCGATGAACACTGAAGCTTTCTTT.

The gene calls are TRBV28 and TRBJ1-2; D is unclear. Trimming removed 6 bases from V and 0 bases from J, with 8 bases in between. The CDR3 covers 13 residues. CDR1 and CDR2 from the germline V gene are MDHEN and SYDVKM. This CDR3 is CASSPQPNYGYTF. CDR3 sequence (DNA): TGTGCCAGCAGCCCCCAGCCTAACTATGGCTACACCTTC.

The genes are TRBV12-2 and TRBJ1-3. TRBV12-2 is a known pseudogene. There are 13 residues in the CDR3. CDR3 in DNA: TGTGCAAGTCGCGGGGGTTCTGGAAACACCATATATTTT. Residues: CASRGGSGNTIYF.

The V and J genes are TRBV6-1 and TRBJ1-1, with D perhaps matching TRBD1 (5 bases). The V gene lost 2 bases and the J gene lost 5 bases, with 12 bases spanning the gap. Germline values: CDR1 MNHNS, CDR2 SASEGT. The CDR3 runs to 14 residues. The CDR3 DNA sequence: TGTGCCAGCAGTGAACAGGGCGCGGCGACTGAAGCTTTCTTT. Translated, it gives CASSEQGAATEAFF.

This chain joins TRBV29-1 and TRBJ1-5; unclear D gene. The germline gives CDR1 SQVTM, CDR2 ANQGSEA. Trimming took off 4 bases at V and 0 bases at J, with 10 bases between the two ends. The CDR3 loop spans 14 amino acids. CDR3 sequence reads: CSVGGRDSNQPQHF. The CDR3 DNA sequence: TGCAGCGTTGGAGGCAGAGATAGCAATCAGCCCCAGCATTTT.

The rearrangement joins TRBV5-8 to TRBJ2-5; TRBD1 matches 10 bases. From germline, CDR1 is SGHTS and CDR2 YDEGEE. This CDR3 has 16 residues. V shed 2 bases, J shed 4 bases, and the junction held 8 bases outside the gene matches. DNA for the CDR3: TGTGCCAGCAGCTTCCAGACAGGGGGCGGACTAGAGACCCAGTACTTC. Protein: CASSFQTGGGLETQYF.

V and J are TRBV11-2 and TRBJ2-7; TRBD2 agrees at 8 bases. The length of the CDR3 is 16 residues. The junction had 8 bases not matched to a gene; V was cut back by 1 base and J by 3 bases. CDR1 and CDR2 from the germline V gene are SGHAT and FQNNGV. The CDR3, as DNA: TGTGCCAGCAGCTTAGGGGGTGCGGGAGGACTCTACGAGCAGTACTTC. Its protein product is CASSLGGAGGLYEQYF.

This sequence joins TRBV9 and TRBJ2-3; D may be TRBD2 (7 bases). V was clipped by 4 bases and J by 6 bases, with 18 bases between them. Germline loops: CDR1 SGDLS, CDR2 YYNGEE. The CDR3 length is 15 residues. CDR3 DNA sequence: TGTGCCAGCAGCCCGGAGGGGGGGCGCATGGATACGCAGTATTTT. This codes for CASSPEGGRMDTQYF.

The chain has TRBV5-6 and TRBJ1-2; the D gene is possibly TRBD1 (6 bases). This CDR3 spans 14 amino acids. Germline values: CDR1 SGHDT, CDR2 YYEEEE. Trimming left V 4 bases short and J 2 bases short, with 12 bases between. The chain's CDR3 is CASSLRTVNYGYTF. CDR3 nucleotides: TGTGCCAGCAGCCTTAGGACAGTGAACTATGGCTACACCTTC.

This clone was observed a few times. V is TRBV28 and J is TRBJ1-1, with a weak D call TRBD1 (6 bases). The germline CDR1 and CDR2 sequences are MDHEN and SYDVKM. The CDR3 extends over 14 amino acids. The V gene lost 7 bases and the J gene lost 4 bases, with 16 bases spanning the gap. The CDR3 nucleotides are TGTGCCAGCAAGCCGGCAGGGGCCTCCACTGAAGCTTTCTTT. This codes for CASKPAGASTEAFF.

The V gene is TRBV19, the J gene TRBJ1-2, with 7 nucleotides matching TRBD1. This CDR3 is built from 14 residues. Germline values: CDR1 LNHDA, CDR2 SQIVND (reference sequence). V trimming: 4 bases; J trimming: 4 bases; junction bases outside the gene matches: 6. CDR3 loop: CASSSAGGSYGYTF. Written as DNA, the CDR3 is TGTGCCAGTAGTAGTGCAGGGGGAAGCTATGGCTACACCTTC.

The chain joins TRBV10-3 to TRBJ2-7; a possible D gene is TRBD1 (5 bases). The CDR3 has 13 residues. Deletions cut 6 bases from V and 4 bases from J, with 13 bases between. Germline lookup yields CDR1 ENHRY and CDR2 SYGVKD. The CDR3: CAISLTEPYEQYF. CDR3 nucleotides: TGTGCCATCAGCCTGACAGAGCCTTACGAGCAGTACTTC.

This clone was seen a handful of times. The rearrangement links TRBV6-1 to TRBJ2-2; a weak D match, TRBD2 (6 bases). Trimming took 7 bases from V and 1 from J, leaving 10 bases between them. The CDR3 length is 14 residues. Per germline, CDR1 MNHNS and CDR2 SASEGT. CDR3 sequence: CASTRGMNTGELFF. DNA for the CDR3: TGTGCCAGCACCCGCGGGATGAACACCGGGGAGCTGTTTTTT.

This chain connects TRBV27 to TRBJ2-1; 10 bases align to TRBD2. Germline V gene sequence: CDR1 MNHEY, CDR2 SMNVEV (reference sequence). CDR3 length: 13 residues. Trimming at V came to 4 bases and at J to 10 bases, leaving 4 bases not matched to a gene. The CDR3, as DNA: TGTGCCAGCAGTTACGGACTAGCGGACGAGCAGTTCTTC. This encodes CASSYGLADEQFF.

This clone has just a few counts. The chain recombines TRBV19 with TRBJ1-5, with no clear D. Trimming removed 0 bases at V and 0 bases at J, with 6 bases between. CDR1 is LNHDA and CDR2 is SQIVND in the germline V gene (reference sequence). CDR3 size: 15 residues. CDR3 sequence (DNA): TGTGCCAGTAGTATAGATTATAATAGCAATCAGCCCCAGCATTTT. It codes for CASSIDYNSNQPQHF.

The rearrangement uses TRBV2 and TRBJ1-1, with no clear D. This CDR3 is 11 amino acids long. Trimming removed 11 bases from V and 0 bases from J, with 7 bases in between. Germline lookup yields CDR1 SNHLY and CDR2 FYNNEI. The CDR3 here is CASDLNTEAFF. CDR3 in DNA: TGTGCCTCCGACCTGAACACTGAAGCTTTCTTT.

This chain uses TRBV7-2 with TRBJ1-5, with TRBD1 identical over 8 bases. Germline V gene sequence: CDR1 SGHTA, CDR2 FQGNSA. The J segment lost 4 bases and the V segment lost 3 bases, leaving 2 bases of the junction unmatched. The CDR3 has 14 residues. CDR3 sequence: CASSLNRGNQPQHF. In nucleotides, the CDR3 is TGTGCCAGCAGCTTGAACAGGGGGAATCAGCCCCAGCATTTT.

The chain carries TRBV10-2 and TRBJ2-3; D gene unclear. V was cut by 5 bases and J by 0 bases, with 3 bases left in between. This CDR3 is 12 amino acids long. Germline CDR1 and CDR2: WSHSY and SAAADI. CDR3 sequence reads: CASSYSTDTQYF. The CDR3 region has the DNA TGCGCCAGCAGTTACAGCACAGATACGCAGTATTTT.

This sequence joins TRBV19 and TRBJ2-7; D remains ambiguous. CDR1 is LNHDA and CDR2 is SQIVND in the germline V gene (reference sequence). V lost 0 bases to trimming and J lost 3 bases, with 6 bases between them. The CDR3 sequence is 13 residues long. Here the CDR3 reads CASSIDRNYEQYF. In DNA form, the CDR3 reads TGTGCCAGTAGTATAGACAGGAACTACGAGCAGTACTTC.

The chain links TRBV9 to TRBJ2-2; possible D gene TRBD2, 5 bases. The CDR3 is 14 residues long. CDR1 is SGDLS, CDR2 YYNGEE, per germline. The V end lost 2 bases, the J end lost 4 bases, and 9 bases lay between the germline ends. CDR3: CASSVRGGTGELFF. The CDR3 DNA is TGTGCCAGCAGCGTTAGAGGAGGCACCGGGGAGCTGTTTTTT.

J is TRBJ1-1 and V is TRBV19; D remains ambiguous. CDR1 is LNHDA, CDR2 SQIVND, per germline (reference sequence). CDR3 length equals 14 residues. Trimming stripped 6 bases from V and 2 bases from J, with 13 bases between. CDR3 protein: CASRHVLSNTEAFF. The CDR3 DNA is TGTGCCAGTAGACACGTACTCTCCAACACTGAAGCTTTCTTT.

This sequence joins TRBV5-1 and TRBJ1-3, with D hard to call. This CDR3 is built from 14 residues. V was clipped by 4 bases and J by 0 bases, with 8 bases between them. Looked up from germline, CDR1 is SGHRS and CDR2 is YFSETQ. CDR3 sequence reads: CASSPPNSGNTIYF. The CDR3 nucleotides are TGCGCCAGCAGCCCCCCCAACTCTGGAAACACCATATATTTT.

The genes are TRBV30 and TRBJ2-2; TRBD2 aligns across 13 bases. The CDR3 length is 16 residues. Germline V gene data show CDR1 as GTSNPN and CDR2 as SVGIG (reference sequence). Trimming at V came to 1 base and at J to 1 base, leaving 0 bases not matched to a gene. As DNA, the CDR3 is TGTGCCTGGAGTGGACTAGCGGGAGGGAACACCGGGGAGCTGTTTTTT. This gives the protein CAWSGLAGGNTGELFF.

The CDR3 region is CSVPGLAGSYNEQFF. The DNA for the CDR3 is TGCAGCGTCCCGGGACTAGCGGGCTCCTACAATGAGCAGTTCTTC. The chain joins TRBV29-1 to TRBJ2-1; TRBD2 aligns across 12 bases. The CDR3 covers 15 residues. Germline lookup yields CDR1 SQVTM and CDR2 ANQGSEA. With V trimmed by 6 bases and J by 0 bases, 3 bases remained unmatched.

The chain employs TRBV13 and TRBJ1-1; D possibly corresponds to TRBD1 (5 bases). This CDR3 has 14 amino acids. V gave up 5 bases and J gave up 4 bases, with 14 bases separating them. The V gene's germline CDR1 is PRHDT and CDR2 FYEKMQ (reference sequence). The CDR3 is CASSRTGALTEAFF. Written as DNA, the CDR3 is TGTGCCAGCAGCCGGACCGGGGCCCTCACTGAAGCTTTCTTT.